This T cell receptor beta chain derives from a study of T cell responses to AZD1222 COVID-19 vaccine. Study context: Recipients boosted at about 4 weeks or about 12 weeks are pooled.

Between the trimmed V and J ends, which lost 1 base and 4 bases, there was a span of 10 bases. This CDR3 is 14 amino acids long. Germline V gene lookup returns CDR1 LGHDT and CDR2 YNNKEL (reference sequence). Data came from immunoSEQ multiplex PCR; TCRdb stores just in-frame clones and leaves some out. The table has around 170,000 clones, 91% seen once. As for this clone: Its antigen remains unknown.

Regarding the study as a whole: Seropositive status at baseline applied to only five or six AZD1222 recipients. Repertoires were sampled only after the peak T cell response.

The source was peripheral blood, collected on day 0 of AZD1222 vaccination. This clonotype was sampled from an adult in good health. The gene calls are TRBV3-1 (or the pseudogene TRBV3-2) and TRBJ1-1; D possibly corresponds to TRBD1 (6 bases). The CDR3 is CASSQAGGGTEAFF. The CDR3 region has the DNA TGTGCCAGCAGCCAAGCAGGAGGGGGCACTGAAGCTTTCTTT.